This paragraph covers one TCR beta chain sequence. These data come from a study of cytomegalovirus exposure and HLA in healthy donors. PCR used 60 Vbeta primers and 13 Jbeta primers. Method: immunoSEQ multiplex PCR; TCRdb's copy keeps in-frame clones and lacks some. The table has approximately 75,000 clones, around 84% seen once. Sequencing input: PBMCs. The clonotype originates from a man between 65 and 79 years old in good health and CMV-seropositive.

The CDR3 nucleotides are TGTGCCAGCAGCTTAGGCCAGGCGCAGCCCCAGCATTTT. Its translation is CASSLGQAQPQHF. The J gene is TRBJ1-5, the V gene TRBV7-9; no definite D call. Germline CDR1 and CDR2: SEHNR and FQNEAQ (reference sequence). Between the trimmed V and J ends, which lost 1 base and 7 bases, there was a span of 8 bases. This CDR3 comprises 13 residues.